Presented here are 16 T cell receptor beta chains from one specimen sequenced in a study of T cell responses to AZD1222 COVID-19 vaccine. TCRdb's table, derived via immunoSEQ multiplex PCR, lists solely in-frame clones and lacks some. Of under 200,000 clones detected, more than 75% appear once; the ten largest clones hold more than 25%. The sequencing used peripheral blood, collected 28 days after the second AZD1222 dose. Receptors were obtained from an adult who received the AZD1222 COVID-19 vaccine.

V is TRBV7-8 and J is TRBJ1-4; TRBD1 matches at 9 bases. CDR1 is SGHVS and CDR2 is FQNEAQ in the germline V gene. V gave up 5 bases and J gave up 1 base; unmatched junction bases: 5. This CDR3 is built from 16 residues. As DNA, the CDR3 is TGTGCCAGCAGCCCCCGGACAGGGGAAACTAATGAAAAACTGTTTTTT. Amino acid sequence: CASSPRTGETNEKLFF.

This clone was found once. In DNA form, the CDR3 reads TGTGCCAGCTCTCCCGGACAAGCGAACACCGGGGAGCTGTTTTTT. Encoded protein: CASSPGQANTGELFF. V is TRBV18 and J is TRBJ2-2; the D gene is possibly TRBD1 (5 bases). Germline CDR1 KGHSH, CDR2 LQKENI. Trimming took off 6 bases at V and 0 bases at J, with 11 bases between the two ends. The CDR3 spans 15 residues. The entire variable domain, with the rest obtained from reference TRBV18 and TRBJ2-2, is as follows: NAGVMQNPRHLVRRRGQEARLRCSPMKGHSHVYWYRQLPEEGLKFMVYLQKENIIDESGMPKERFSAEFPKEGPSILRIQQVVRGDSAAYFCASSPGQANTGELFFGEGSRLTVL.

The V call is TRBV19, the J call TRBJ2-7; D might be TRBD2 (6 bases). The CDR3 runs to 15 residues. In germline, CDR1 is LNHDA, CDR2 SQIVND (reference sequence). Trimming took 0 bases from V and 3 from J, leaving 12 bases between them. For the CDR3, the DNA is TGTGCCAGTAGTATAGAAGGGCTAGCGATCTACGAGCAGTACTTC. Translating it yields CASSIEGLAIYEQYF.

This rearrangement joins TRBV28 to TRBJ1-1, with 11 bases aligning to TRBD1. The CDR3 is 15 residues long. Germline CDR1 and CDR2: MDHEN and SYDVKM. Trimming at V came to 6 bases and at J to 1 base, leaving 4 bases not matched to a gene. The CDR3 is CASRAGTGGNTEAFF. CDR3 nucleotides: TGTGCCAGCAGAGCCGGGACAGGGGGGAACACTGAAGCTTTCTTT.

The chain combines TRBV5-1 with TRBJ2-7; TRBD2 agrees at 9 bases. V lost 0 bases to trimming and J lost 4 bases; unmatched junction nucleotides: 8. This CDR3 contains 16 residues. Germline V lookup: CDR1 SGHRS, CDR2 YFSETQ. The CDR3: CASSLGSSGRGYEQYF. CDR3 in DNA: TGCGCCAGCAGCTTGGGGAGTAGCGGGAGAGGGTACGAGCAGTACTTC.

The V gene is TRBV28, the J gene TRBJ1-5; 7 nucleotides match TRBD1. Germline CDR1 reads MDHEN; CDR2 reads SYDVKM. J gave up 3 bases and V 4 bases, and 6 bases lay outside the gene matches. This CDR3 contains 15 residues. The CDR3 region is CASSSPGGNNQPQHF. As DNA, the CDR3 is TGTGCCAGCAGTTCTCCAGGGGGGAACAATCAGCCCCAGCATTTT.

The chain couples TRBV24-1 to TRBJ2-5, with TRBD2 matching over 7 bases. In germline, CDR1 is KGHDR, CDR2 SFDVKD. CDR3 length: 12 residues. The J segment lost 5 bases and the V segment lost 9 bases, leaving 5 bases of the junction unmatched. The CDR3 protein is CATGGGPETQYF. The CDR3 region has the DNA TGTGCCACCGGGGGGGGTCCGGAGACCCAGTACTTC.

CDR3 sequence reads: CASRSGTVATNEKLFF. The CDR3 DNA reads TGCGCCAGCAGATCCGGGACAGTCGCAACTAATGAAAAACTGTTTTTT. The V and J genes are TRBV5-1 and TRBJ1-4; 7 bases are shared with TRBD1. J was trimmed by 0 bases and V by 5 bases; bases with no gene match: 7. Germline CDR1 SGHRS, CDR2 YFSETQ. The CDR3 has 16 residues.

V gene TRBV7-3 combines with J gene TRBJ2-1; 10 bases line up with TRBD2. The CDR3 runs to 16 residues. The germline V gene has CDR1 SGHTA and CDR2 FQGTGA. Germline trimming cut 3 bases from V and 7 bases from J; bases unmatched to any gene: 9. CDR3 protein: CASSFTRSGRANEQFF. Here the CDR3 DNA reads TGTGCCAGCAGCTTTACTAGGAGCGGGAGGGCGAATGAGCAGTTCTTC.

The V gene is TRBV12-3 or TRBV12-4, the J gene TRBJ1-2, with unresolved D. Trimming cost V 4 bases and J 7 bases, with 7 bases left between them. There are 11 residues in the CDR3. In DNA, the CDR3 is TGTGCCAGCAGTTCGCAAGGTGGCTACACCTTC. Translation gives CASSSQGGYTF.

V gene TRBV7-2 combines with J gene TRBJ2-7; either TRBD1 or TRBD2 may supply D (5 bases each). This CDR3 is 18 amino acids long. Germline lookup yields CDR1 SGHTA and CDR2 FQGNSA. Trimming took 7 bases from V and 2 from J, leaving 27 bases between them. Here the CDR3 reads CASTNTIRNRDAAYEQYF. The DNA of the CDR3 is TGTGCCAGCACCAACACAATCAGAAACCGGGACGCCGCCTACGAGCAGTACTTC.

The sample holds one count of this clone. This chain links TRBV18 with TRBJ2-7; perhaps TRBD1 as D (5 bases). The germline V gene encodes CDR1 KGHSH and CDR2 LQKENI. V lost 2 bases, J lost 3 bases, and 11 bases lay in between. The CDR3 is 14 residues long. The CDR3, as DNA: TGTGCCAGCTCACCAAAGGGGCCCATCTACGAGCAGTACTTC. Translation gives CASSPKGPIYEQYF.

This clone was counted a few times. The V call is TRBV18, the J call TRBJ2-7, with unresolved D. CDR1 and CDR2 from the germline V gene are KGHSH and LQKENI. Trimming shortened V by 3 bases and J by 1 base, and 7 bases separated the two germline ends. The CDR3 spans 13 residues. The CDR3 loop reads CASSPYTSYEQYF. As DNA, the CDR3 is TGTGCCAGCTCACCGTACACATCCTACGAGCAGTACTTC.

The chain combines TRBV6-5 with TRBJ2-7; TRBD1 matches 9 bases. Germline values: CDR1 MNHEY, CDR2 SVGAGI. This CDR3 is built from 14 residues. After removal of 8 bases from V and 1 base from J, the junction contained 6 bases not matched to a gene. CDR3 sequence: CASRTGVASYEQYF. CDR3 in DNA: TGTGCCAGCCGGACAGGGGTCGCGTCCTACGAGCAGTACTTC.

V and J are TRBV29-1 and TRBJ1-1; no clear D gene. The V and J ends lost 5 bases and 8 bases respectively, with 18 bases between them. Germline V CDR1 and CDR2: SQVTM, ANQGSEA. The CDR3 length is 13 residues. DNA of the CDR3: TGCAGCGTTCCTGGGCCCCCCGCCCGGGAAGCTTTCTTT. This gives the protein CSVPGPPAREAFF.

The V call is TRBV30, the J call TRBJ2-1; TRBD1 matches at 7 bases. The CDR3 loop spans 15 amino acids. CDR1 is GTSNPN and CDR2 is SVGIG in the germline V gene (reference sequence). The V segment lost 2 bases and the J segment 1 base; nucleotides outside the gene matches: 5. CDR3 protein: CAWSTPTGSYNEQFF. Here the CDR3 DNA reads TGTGCCTGGAGTACCCCGACAGGGTCCTACAATGAGCAGTTCTTC.